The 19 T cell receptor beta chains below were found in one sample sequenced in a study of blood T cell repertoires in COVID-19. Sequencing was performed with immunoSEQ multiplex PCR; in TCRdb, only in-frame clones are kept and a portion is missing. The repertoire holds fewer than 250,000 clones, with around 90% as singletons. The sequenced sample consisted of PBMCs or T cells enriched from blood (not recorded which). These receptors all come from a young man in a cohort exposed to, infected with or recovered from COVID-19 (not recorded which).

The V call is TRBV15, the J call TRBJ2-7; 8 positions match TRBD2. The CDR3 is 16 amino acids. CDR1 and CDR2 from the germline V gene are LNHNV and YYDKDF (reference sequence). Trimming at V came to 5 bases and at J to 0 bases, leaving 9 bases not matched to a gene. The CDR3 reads CATSPGGGALSYEQYF. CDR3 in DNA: TGTGCCACCAGCCCGGGAGGGGGGGCCCTCTCCTACGAGCAGTACTTC.

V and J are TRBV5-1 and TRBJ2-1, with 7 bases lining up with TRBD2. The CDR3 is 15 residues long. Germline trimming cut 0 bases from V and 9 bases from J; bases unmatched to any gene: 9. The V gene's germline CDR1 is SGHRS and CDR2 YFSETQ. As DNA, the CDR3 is TGCGCCAGCAGCTTGGCCGCTAAGCGGGATGGTGAGCAGTTCTTC. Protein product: CASSLAAKRDGEQFF.

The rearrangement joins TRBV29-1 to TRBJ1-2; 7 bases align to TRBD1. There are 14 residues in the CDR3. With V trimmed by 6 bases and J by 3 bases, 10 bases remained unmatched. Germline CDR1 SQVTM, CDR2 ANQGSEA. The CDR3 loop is CSVFSGTADYGYTF. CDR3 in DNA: TGCAGCGTGTTCTCCGGGACAGCCGACTATGGCTACACCTTC.

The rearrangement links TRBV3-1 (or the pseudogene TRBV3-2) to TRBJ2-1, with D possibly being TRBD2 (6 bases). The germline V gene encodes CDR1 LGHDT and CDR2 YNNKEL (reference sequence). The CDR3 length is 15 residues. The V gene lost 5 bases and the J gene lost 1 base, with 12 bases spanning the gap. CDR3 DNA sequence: TGTGCCAGCAGCGGTAATAGCGGATCCTACAATGAGCAGTTCTTC. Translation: CASSGNSGSYNEQFF.

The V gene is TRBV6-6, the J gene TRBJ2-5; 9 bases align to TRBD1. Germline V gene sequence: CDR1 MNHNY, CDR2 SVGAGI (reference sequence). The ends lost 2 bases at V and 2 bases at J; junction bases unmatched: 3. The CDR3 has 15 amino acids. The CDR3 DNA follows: TGTGCCAGCAGTTACCCCGGGACAGGGCAAGAGACCCAGTACTTC. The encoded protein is CASSYPGTGQETQYF.

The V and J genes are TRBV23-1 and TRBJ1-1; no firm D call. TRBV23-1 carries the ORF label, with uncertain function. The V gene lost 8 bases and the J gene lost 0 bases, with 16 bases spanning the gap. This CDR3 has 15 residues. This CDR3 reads CASPDYPKLNTEAFF. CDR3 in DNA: TGCGCCAGCCCTGACTACCCTAAGTTGAACACTGAAGCTTTCTTT.

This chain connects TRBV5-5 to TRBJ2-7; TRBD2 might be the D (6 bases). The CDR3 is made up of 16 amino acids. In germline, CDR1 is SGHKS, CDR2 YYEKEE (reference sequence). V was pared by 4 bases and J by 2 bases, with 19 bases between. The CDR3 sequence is CASSTALSLAAYEQYF. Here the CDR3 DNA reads TGTGCCAGCAGCACCGCGTTGAGTTTAGCGGCCTACGAGCAGTACTTC. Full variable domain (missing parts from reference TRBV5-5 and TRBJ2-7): DAGVTQSPTHLIKTRGQQVTLRCSPISGHKSVSWYQQVLGQGPQFIFQYYEKEERGRGNFPDRFSARQFPNYSSELNVNALLLGDSALYLCASSTALSLAAYEQYFGPGTRLTVT.

The DNA for the CDR3 is TGTGCCAGCAGCCCGCTAACAGGGGGCGCAAAGTATTTT. It yields the protein CASSPLTGGAKYF. The chain is built from TRBV7-3 and TRBJ2-3, with 9 bases matching TRBD1. There are 13 residues in the CDR3. Germline V gene lookup returns CDR1 SGHTA and CDR2 FQGTGA. The J segment lost 13 bases and the V segment lost 5 bases, leaving 10 bases of the junction unmatched. The entire variable domain, with the rest obtained from reference TRBV7-3 and TRBJ2-3, is as follows: GAGVSQTPSNKVTEKGKYVELRCDPISGHTALYWYRQSLGQGPEFLIYFQGTGAADDSGLPNDRFFAVRPEGSVSTLKIQRTERGDSAVYLCASSPLTGGAKYFGPGTRLTVL.

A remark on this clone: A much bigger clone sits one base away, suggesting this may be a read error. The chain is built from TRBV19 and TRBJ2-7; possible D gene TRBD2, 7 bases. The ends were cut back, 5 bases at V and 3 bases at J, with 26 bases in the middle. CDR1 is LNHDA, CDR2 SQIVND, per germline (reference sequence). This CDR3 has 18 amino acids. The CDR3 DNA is TGTGCCAGTAGTTTACCTGGAGATCAGGGGCGCGGGGGCTACGAGCAGTACTTC. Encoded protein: CASSLPGDQGRGGYEQYF.

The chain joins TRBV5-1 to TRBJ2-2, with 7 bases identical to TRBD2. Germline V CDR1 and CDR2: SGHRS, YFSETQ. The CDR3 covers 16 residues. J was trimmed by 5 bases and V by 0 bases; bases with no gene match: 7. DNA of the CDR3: TGCGCCAGCAGCTTGGGCCAGGGACTAAGGACCGGGGAGCTGTTTTTT. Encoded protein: CASSLGQGLRTGELFF.

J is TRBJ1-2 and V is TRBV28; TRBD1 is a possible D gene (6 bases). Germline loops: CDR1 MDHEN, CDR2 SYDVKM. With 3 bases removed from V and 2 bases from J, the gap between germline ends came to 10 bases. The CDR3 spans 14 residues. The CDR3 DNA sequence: TGTGCCAGCAGTTTGTATGACAGGAACTATGGCTACACCTTC. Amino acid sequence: CASSLYDRNYGYTF.

CDR3 residues: CASSISLDSLPSEQYF. In DNA form, the CDR3 reads TGTGCCAGCAGCATAAGCCTGGACTCGCTCCCCTCCGAGCAGTACTTC. The chain uses TRBV21-1 and TRBJ2-7; the table's TRBD2 call for D was not verified on the DNA. TRBV21-1 is noted as a pseudogene. The CDR3 extends over 16 amino acids.

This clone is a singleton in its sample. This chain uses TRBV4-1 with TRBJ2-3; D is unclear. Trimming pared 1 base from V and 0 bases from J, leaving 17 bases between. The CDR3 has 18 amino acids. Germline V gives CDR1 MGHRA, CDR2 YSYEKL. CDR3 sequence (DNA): TGCGCCAGCAGCCAAGGGGTGTTCGAGACTTTTAGCACAGATACGCAGTATTTT. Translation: CASSQGVFETFSTDTQYF.

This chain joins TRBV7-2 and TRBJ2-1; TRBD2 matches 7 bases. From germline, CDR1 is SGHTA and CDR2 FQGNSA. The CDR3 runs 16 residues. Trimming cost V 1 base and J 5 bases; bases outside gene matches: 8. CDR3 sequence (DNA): TGTGCCAGCAGCTTAGTTTTATTCGCGGGAGACAATGAGCAGTTCTTC. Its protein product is CASSLVLFAGDNEQFF.

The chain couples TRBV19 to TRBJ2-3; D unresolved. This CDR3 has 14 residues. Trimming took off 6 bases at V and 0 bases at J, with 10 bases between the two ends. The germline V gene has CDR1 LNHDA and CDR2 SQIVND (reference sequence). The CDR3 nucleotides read TGTGCCAGTAGCAACAGATCTAGCACAGATACGCAGTATTTT. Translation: CASSNRSSTDTQYF.

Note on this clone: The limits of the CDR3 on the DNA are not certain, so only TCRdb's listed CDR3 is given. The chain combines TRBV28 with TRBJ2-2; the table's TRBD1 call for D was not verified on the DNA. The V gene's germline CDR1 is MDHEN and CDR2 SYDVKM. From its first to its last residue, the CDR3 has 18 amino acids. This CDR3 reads CASSSSGQGKSNTGELFF.

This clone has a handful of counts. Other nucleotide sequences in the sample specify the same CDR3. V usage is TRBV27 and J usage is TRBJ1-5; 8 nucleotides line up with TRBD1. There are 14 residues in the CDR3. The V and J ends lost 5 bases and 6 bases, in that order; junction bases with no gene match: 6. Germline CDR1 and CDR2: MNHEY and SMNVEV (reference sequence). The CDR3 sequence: CASSGTGYSQPQHF. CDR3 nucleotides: TGTGCCAGCAGTGGGACAGGTTATAGTCAGCCCCAGCATTTT.

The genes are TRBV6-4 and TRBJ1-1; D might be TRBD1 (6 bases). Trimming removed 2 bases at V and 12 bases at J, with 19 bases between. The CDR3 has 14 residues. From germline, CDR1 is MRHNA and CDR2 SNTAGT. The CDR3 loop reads CASSDPNRPDRTFF. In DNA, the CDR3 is TGTGCCAGCAGTGACCCGAACCGCCCTGACAGGACTTTCTTT.

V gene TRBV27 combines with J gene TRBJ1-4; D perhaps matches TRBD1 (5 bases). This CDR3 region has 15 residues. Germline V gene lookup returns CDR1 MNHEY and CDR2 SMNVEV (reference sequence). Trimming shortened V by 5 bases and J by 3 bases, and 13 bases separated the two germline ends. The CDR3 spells CASSLGTGANEKLFF. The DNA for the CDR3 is TGTGCCAGCAGTCTCGGGACGGGGGCTAATGAAAAACTGTTTTTT.